This TCR beta chain was sequenced for a study of CD8+ T cells in alopecia areata. This clone was observed many times. As yet, its antigen is unknown. Germline V gene data show CDR1 as SGHDN and CDR2 as FVKESK. CDR3 size: 13 residues. The V end lost 4 bases, the J end lost 1 base, and 6 bases lay between the germline ends. The treatment is: oral pan-JAK inhibitor, 5-10 mg twice daily. TCR sequencing used cDNA made by reverse transcription of extracted RNA. This table comes from immunoSEQ multiplex PCR, and its TCRdb copy is limited to in-frame clones, with some not included. The table has 210,000 or so clones, just over 65% seen once; the top ten hold 0.95% to 1.5%. Study conclusions and caveats: Baseline CD8+ expansion's link to response remains uncertain, as there was one nonresponder. Clonality exceeded that of normal scalp in lesional scalp, most notably in alopecia totalis/universalis.

Sequenced material: CD4+ T cells sorted from blood, taken at week 44, from a patient treated with tofacitinib. The sequence was obtained from a human donor with alopecia areata. The chain links TRBV14 to TRBJ2-3; D possibly corresponds to TRBD1 (6 bases). DNA of the CDR3: TGTGCCAGCAGCCGGGGGCGCACAGATACGCAGTATTTT. Amino acid sequence: CASSRGRTDTQYF.